What follows are 7 T cell receptor beta chains derived from one specimen sequenced in a study of cytomegalovirus exposure and HLA in healthy donors. Primers included in the PCR were 60 Vbeta and 13 Jbeta primers. Produced via immunoSEQ multiplex PCR; TCRdb's table is partial and in-frame only. Among fewer than 200,000 clones listed, about 71% were seen once. Material for sequencing was PBMCs. The receptors originated from a woman between 25 and 40 years old in good health and CMV-seronegative.

This chain connects TRBV14 to TRBJ1-2, with D possibly being TRBD1 (5 bases). Germline V lookup: CDR1 SGHDN, CDR2 FVKESK. V was clipped by 1 base and J by 7 bases, with 13 bases between them. The length of the CDR3 is 14 residues. The CDR3 nucleotides read TGTGCCAGCAGCCAAGCCCGCAGGAGGGGTGGCTACACCTTC. It translates to CASSQARRRGGYTF. The full variable domain, its missing parts supplied by reference TRBV14 and TRBJ1-2, is EAGVTQFPSHSVIEKGQTVTLRCDPISGHDNLYWYRRVMGKEIKFLLHFVKESKQDESGMPNNRFLAERTGGTYSTLKVQPAELEDSGVYFCASSQARRRGGYTFGSGTRLTVV.

The chain is built from TRBV15 and TRBJ2-5; TRBD1 matches at 9 bases. The assigned J gene may be wrong: the sequence end matches TRBJ2-7 better. This CDR3 is built from 14 residues. Germline V gene lookup returns CDR1 LNHNV and CDR2 YYDKDF (reference sequence). DNA for the CDR3: TGTGCCACCAGCAGGGGACAGGGATCCTACGAGCAGTACTTC. It is translated as CATSRGQGSYEQYF.

The V call is TRBV7-9, the J call TRBJ2-4; TRBD1 aligns across 7 bases. V shed 1 base, J shed 0 bases, and the junction held 9 bases outside the gene matches. The CDR3 loop spans 18 amino acids. The germline V gene has CDR1 SEHNR and CDR2 FQNEAQ (reference sequence). This CDR3 is CASSLDFGQAIAKNIQYF. CDR3 in DNA: TGTGCCAGCAGCTTAGATTTCGGACAGGCCATAGCCAAAAACATTCAGTACTTC.

The J gene is TRBJ2-3, the V gene TRBV10-3, with no clear D. The CDR3 length is 15 residues. CDR1 ENHRY and CDR2 SYGVKD come from the germline V gene. V shed 2 bases and J shed 2 bases, with 11 bases lying between them. The CDR3 DNA is TGTGCCATCAGTGAGATAGCCTTATTCACAGATACGCAGTATTTT. It is translated as CAISEIALFTDTQYF.

The chain has TRBV5-4 and TRBJ1-2, with D possibly TRBD1 on 5 matching bases. The CDR3 runs to 15 residues. V lost 3 bases to trimming and J lost 4 bases, with 16 bases between them. Germline assignment: CDR1 SGHNT and CDR2 YYREEE (reference sequence). The CDR3 loop is CASSSRGRGGYGYTF. CDR3 sequence (DNA): TGTGCCAGCAGCTCACGAGGGAGGGGAGGCTATGGCTACACCTTC. Full variable domain (remainder filled in from reference TRBV5-4 and TRBJ1-2): ETGVTQSPTHLIKTRGQQVTLRCSSQSGHNTVSWYQQALGQGPQFIFQYYREEENGRGNFPPRFSGLQFPNYSSELNVNALELDDSALYLCASSSRGRGGYGYTFGSGTRLTVV.

V usage is TRBV28 and J usage is TRBJ1-5; D might be TRBD1 (6 bases). Germline assignment: CDR1 MDHEN and CDR2 SYDVKM. CDR3 length equals 15 residues. With 5 bases removed from V and 6 bases from J, the gap between germline ends came to 17 bases. CDR3 residues: CASSRDRKGGQPQHF. CDR3 sequence (DNA): TGTGCCAGCAGTCGCGACAGGAAGGGCGGTCAGCCCCAGCATTTT.

This chain links TRBV5-4 with TRBJ1-6; the match to TRBD1 covers 9 bases. Per germline, CDR1 SGHNT and CDR2 YYREEE (reference sequence). The length of the CDR3 is 14 residues. Trimming took 4 bases from V and 8 from J; bases not matched to a gene: 4. The DNA of the CDR3 is TGTGCCAGCAGCCCGGGACAGGGTTATTCACCCCTCCACTTT. It encodes CASSPGQGYSPLHF. Variable domain in full (rest from reference TRBV5-4 and TRBJ1-6): ETGVTQSPTHLIKTRGQQVTLRCSSQSGHNTVSWYQQALGQGPQFIFQYYREEENGRGNFPPRFSGLQFPNYSSELNVNALELDDSALYLCASSPGQGYSPLHFGNGTRLTVT.